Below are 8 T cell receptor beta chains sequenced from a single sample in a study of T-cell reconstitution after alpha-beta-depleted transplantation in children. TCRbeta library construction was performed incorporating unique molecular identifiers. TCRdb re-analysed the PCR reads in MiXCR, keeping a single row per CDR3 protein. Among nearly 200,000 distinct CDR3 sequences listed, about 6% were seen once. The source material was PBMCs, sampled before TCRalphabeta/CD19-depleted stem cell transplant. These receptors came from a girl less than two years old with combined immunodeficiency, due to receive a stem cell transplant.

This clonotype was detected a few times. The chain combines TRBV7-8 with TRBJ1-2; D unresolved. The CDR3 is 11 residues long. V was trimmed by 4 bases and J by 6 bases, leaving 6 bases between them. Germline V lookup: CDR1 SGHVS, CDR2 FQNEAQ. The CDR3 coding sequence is TGTGCCAGCAGCTCCTCGCATGGCTACACCTTC. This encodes CASSSSHGYTF.

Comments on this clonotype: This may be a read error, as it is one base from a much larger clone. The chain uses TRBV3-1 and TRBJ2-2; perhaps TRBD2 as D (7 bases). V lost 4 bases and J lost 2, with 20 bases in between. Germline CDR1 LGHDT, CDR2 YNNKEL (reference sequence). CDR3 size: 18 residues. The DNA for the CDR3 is TGTGCCAGCAGCCGAATACTAGTGGGGGGGCTCAACACCGGGGAGCTGTTTTTT. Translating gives CASSRILVGGLNTGELFF.

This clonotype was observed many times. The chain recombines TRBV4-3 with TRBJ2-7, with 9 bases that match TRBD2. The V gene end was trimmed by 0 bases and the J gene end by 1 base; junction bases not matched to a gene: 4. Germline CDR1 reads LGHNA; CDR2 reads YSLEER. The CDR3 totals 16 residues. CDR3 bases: TGCGCCAGCAGCCAAGAGTCTAGCGGGGTTTCCTACGAGCAGTACTTC. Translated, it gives CASSQESSGVSYEQYF.

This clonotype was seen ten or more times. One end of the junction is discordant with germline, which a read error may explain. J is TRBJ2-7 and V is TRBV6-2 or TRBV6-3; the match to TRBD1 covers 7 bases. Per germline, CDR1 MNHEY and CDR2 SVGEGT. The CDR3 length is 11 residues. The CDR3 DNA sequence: TGCGACGACGGGACAGCCTACGAGCAGTACTTC. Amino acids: CDDGTAYEQYF.

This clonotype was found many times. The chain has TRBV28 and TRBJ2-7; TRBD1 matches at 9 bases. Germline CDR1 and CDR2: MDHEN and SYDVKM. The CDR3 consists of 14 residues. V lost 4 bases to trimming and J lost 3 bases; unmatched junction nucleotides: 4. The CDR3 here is CASSSPGQGYEQYF. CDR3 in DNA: TGTGCCAGCAGTTCTCCGGGACAGGGCTACGAGCAGTACTTC.

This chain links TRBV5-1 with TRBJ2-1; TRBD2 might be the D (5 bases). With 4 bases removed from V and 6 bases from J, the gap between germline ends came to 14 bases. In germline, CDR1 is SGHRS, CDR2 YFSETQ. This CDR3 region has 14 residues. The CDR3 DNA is TGCGCCAGCAGCGATAGCGTCGGGTTCAATGAGCAGTTCTTC. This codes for CASSDSVGFNEQFF.

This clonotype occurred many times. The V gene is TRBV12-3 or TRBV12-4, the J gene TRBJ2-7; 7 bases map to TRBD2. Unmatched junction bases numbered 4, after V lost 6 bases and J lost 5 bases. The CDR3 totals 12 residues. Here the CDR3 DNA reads TGTGCCAGCAGGGCGGGAGCCCACGAGCAGTACTTC. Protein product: CASRAGAHEQYF.

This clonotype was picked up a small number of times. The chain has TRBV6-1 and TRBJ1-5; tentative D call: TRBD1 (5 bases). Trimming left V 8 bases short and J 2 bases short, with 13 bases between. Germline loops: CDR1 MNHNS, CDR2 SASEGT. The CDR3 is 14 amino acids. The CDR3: CASAGLRGNQPQHF. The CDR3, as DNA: TGTGCCAGCGCAGGGTTAAGAGGCAATCAGCCCCAGCATTTT.